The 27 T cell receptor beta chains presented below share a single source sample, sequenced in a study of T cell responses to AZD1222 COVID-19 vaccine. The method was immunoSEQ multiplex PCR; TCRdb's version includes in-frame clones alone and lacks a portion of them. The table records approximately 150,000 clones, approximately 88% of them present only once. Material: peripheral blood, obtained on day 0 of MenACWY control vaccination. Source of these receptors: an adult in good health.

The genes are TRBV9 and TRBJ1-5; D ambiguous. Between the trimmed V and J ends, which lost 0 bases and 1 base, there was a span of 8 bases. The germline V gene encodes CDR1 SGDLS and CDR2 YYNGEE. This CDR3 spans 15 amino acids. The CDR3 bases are TGTGCCAGCAGCGTAGAGGGTATCAGCAATCAGCCCCAGCATTTT. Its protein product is CASSVEGISNQPQHF.

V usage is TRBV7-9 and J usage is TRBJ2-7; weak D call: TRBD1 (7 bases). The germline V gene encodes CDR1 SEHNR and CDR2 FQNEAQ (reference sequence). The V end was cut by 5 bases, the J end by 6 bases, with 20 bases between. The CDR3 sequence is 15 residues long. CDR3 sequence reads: CASSPRDSGGTEQYF. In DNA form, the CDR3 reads TGTGCCAGCAGCCCCCGGGACAGTGGCGGGACCGAGCAGTACTTC.

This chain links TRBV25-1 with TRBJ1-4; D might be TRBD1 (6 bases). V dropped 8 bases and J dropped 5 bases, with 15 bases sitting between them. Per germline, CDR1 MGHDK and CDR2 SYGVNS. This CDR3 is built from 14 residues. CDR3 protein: CASRPRGINEKLFF. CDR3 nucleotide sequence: TGTGCCAGCCGACCCAGGGGAATCAATGAAAAACTGTTTTTT. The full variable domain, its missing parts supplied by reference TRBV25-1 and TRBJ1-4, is EADIYQTPRYLVIGTGKKITLECSQTMGHDKMYWYQQDPGMELHLIHYSYGVNSTEKGDLSSESTVSRIRTEHFPLTLESARPSHTSQYLCASRPRGINEKLFFGSGTQLSVL.

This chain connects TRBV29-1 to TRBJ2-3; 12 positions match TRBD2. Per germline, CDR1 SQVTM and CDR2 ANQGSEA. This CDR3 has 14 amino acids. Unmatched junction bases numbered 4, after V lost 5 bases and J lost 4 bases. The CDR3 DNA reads TGCAGCGTTCGGGCTAGCGGGGGGGCAGATACGCAGTATTTT. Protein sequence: CSVRASGGADTQYF.

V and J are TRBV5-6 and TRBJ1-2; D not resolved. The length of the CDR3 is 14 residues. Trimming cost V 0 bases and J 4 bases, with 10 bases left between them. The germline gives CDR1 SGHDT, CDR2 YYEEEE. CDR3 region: CASSLESTGYGYTF. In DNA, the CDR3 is TGTGCCAGCAGCTTGGAGTCCACGGGCTATGGCTACACCTTC.

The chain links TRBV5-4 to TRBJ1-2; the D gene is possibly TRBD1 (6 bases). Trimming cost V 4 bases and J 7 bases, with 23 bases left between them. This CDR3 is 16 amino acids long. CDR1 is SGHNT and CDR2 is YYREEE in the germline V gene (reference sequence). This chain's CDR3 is CASSKFSAGGAGGYTF. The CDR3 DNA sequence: TGTGCCAGCAGCAAGTTCAGCGCCGGGGGCGCGGGTGGCTACACCTTC.

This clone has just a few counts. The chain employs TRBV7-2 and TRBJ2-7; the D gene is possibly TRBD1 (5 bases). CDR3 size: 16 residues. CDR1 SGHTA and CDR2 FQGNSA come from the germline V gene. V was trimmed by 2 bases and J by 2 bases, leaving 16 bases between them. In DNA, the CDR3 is TGTGCCAGCAGCTTATACGTTACGACAGCGACCTACGAGCAGTACTTC. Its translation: CASSLYVTTATYEQYF.

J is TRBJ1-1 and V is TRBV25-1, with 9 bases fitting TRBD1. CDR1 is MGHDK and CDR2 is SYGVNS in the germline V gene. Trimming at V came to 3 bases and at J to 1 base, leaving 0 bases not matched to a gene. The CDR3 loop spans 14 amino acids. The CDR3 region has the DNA TGTGCCAGCAGTGAGGACAGGGGGAACACTGAAGCTTTCTTT. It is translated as CASSEDRGNTEAFF.

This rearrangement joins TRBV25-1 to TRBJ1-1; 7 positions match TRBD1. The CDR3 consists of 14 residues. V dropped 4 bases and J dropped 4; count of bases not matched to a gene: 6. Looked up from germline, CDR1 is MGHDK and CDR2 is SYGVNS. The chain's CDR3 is CASSGQGGGTEAFF. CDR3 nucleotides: TGTGCCAGCAGTGGACAGGGCGGGGGCACTGAAGCTTTCTTT.

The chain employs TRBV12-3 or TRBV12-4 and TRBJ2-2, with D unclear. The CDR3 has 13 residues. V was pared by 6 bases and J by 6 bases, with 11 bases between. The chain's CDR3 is CASSLEFSGELFF. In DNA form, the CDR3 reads TGTGCCAGCAGCCTCGAGTTCTCCGGGGAGCTGTTTTTT.

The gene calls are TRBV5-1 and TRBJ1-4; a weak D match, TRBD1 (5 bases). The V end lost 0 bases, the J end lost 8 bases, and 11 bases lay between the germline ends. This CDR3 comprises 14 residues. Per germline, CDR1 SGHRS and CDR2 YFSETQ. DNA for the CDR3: TGCGCCAGCAGCTTGGAAGGGGCGGGGGAAAAACTGTTTTTT. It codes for CASSLEGAGEKLFF.

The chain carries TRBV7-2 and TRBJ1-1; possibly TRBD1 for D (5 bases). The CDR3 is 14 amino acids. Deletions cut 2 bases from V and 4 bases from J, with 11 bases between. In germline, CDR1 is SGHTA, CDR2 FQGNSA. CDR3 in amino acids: CASSLLPGTTEAFF. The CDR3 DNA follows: TGTGCCAGCAGCTTACTCCCCGGGACCACTGAAGCTTTCTTT.

This CDR3 reads CASSFRGNEKLFF. The CDR3 DNA sequence: TGTGCCAGCAGTTTCAGGGGCAATGAAAAACTGTTTTTT. The chain recombines TRBV27 with TRBJ1-4; tentatively, D is TRBD1 (6 bases). Per the germline V gene, CDR1 is MNHEY and CDR2 is SMNVEV (reference sequence). The CDR3 totals 13 residues. Trimming cost V 3 bases and J 5 bases, with 7 bases left between them.

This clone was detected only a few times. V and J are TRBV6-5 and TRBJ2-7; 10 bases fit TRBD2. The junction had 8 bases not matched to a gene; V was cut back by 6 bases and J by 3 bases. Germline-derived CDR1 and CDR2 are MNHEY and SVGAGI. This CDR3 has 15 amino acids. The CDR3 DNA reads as TGTGCCAGCAGACTCACCCGGACTAGCGGCTACGAGCAGTACTTC. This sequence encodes CASRLTRTSGYEQYF.

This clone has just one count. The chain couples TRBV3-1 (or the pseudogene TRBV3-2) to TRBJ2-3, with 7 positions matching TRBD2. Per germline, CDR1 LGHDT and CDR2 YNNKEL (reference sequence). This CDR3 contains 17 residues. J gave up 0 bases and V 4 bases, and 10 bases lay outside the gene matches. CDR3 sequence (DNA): TGTGCCAGCAGCCGTCGTATCGGGGGGTTTAGCACAGATACGCAGTATTTT. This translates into CASSRRIGGFSTDTQYF.

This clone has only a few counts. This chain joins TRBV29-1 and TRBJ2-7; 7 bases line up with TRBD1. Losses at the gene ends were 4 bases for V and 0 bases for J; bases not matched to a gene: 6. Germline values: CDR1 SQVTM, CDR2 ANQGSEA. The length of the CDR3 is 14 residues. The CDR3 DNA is TGCAGCGTTGTTGTTCGGGACAGCTCCTACGAGCAGTACTTC. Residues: CSVVVRDSSYEQYF.

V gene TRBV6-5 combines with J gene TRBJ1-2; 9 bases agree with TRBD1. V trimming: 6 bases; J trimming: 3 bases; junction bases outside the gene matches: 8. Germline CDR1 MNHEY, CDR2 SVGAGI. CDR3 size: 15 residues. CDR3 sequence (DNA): TGTGCCAGCAGCCAACAGGGGGCGGGTTACTATGGCTACACCTTC. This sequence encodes CASSQQGAGYYGYTF.

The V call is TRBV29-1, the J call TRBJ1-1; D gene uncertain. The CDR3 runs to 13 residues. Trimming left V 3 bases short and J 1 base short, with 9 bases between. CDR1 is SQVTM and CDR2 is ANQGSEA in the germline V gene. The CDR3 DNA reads TGCAGCGTTGACCCCGCCGGGAACACTGAAGCTTTCTTT. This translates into CSVDPAGNTEAFF.

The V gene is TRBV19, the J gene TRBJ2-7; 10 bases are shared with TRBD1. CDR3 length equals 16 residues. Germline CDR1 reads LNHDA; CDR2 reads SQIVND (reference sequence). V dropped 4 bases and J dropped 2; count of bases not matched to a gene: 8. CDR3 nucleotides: TGTGCCAGTAGTAATCCCGGGACAGGGGTGCCCTACGAGCAGTACTTC. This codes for CASSNPGTGVPYEQYF.

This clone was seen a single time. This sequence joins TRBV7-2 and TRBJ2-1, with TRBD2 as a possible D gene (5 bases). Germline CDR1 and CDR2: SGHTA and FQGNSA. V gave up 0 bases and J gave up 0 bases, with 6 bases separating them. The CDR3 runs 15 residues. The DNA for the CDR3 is TGTGCCAGCAGCTTAGCGGGGAGCTCCTACAATGAGCAGTTCTTC. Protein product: CASSLAGSSYNEQFF. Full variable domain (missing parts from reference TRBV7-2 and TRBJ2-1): GAGVSQSPSNKVTEKGKDVELRCDPISGHTALYWYRQSLGQGLEFLIYFQGNSAPDKSGLPSDRFSAERTGGSVSTLTIQRTQQEDSAVYLCASSLAGSSYNEQFFGPGTRLTVL.

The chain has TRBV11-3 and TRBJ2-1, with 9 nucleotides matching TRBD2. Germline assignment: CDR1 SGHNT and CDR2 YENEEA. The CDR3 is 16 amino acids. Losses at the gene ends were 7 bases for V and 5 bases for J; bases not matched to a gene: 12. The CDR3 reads CASKPNGLAGNNEQFF. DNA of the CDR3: TGTGCCAGCAAACCAAACGGGCTAGCGGGGAACAATGAGCAGTTCTTC.

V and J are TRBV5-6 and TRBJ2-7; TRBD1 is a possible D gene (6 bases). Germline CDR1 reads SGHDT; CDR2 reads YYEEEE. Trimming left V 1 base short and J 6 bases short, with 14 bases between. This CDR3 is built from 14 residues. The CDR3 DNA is TGTGCCAGCAGCTTGAGAGGTACAGGGCGCGAGCAGTACTTC. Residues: CASSLRGTGREQYF.

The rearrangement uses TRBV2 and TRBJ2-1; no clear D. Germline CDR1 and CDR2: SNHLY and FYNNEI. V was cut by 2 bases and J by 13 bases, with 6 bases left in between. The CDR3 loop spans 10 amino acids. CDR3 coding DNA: TGTGCCAGCAGTGAAAAGGCCCAGTTCTTC. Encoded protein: CASSEKAQFF.

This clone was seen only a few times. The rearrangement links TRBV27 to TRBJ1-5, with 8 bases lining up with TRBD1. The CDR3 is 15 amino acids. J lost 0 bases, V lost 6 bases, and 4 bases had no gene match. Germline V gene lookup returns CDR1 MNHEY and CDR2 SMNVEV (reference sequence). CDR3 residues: CASRGQGLSNQPQHF. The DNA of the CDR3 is TGTGCCAGCAGAGGACAGGGACTTAGCAATCAGCCCCAGCATTTT.

The CDR3 DNA reads TGTGCCAGCAGCGCCACCGGGACGGAGTTCTCTGGAAACACCATATATTTT. The encoded protein is CASSATGTEFSGNTIYF. The V and J genes are TRBV9 and TRBJ1-3; weak D call: TRBD1 (5 bases). The CDR3 runs 17 residues. Trimming removed 3 bases from V and 0 bases from J, with 16 bases in between. Germline V gene lookup returns CDR1 SGDLS and CDR2 YYNGEE.

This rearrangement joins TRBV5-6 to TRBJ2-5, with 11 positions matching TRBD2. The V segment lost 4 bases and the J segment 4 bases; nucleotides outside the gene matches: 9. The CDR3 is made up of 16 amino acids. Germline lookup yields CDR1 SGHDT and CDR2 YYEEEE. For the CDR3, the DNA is TGTGCCAGCAGCAGACTAGCGGGATCTATTGGAGAGACCCAGTACTTC. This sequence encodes CASSRLAGSIGETQYF.

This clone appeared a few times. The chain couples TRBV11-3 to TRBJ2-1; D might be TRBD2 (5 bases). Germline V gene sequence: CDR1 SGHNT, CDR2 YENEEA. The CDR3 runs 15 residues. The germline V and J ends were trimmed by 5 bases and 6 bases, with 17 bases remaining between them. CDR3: CASSREAERGNEQFF. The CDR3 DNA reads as TGTGCCAGCAGCCGTGAAGCGGAACGAGGCAATGAGCAGTTCTTC.